This T cell receptor beta chain was recovered during a study of cytomegalovirus exposure and HLA in healthy donors. Study-level findings and limits: It was taken for granted in presence/absence analyses that sequencing depth across donors was roughly uniform. Rarity marked most TCR sequences, yet some public TCRs occurred in many donors. Specific recognition of CMV antigens was confirmed in vitro for a few chains (all CMV-associated).

Donors sampled were nominally healthy, though unrecorded immune exposures were likely. Vbeta (60) and Jbeta (13) primers were used in the PCR. Profiled with immunoSEQ multiplex PCR; TCRdb holds only in-frame clones, not every one. The sample comprises 150,000 to 250,000 clones, approximately 85% of which are singletons, and about 2.2% rests with the top ten. V lost 5 bases, J lost 8 bases, and 22 bases lay in between. CDR3 size: 16 residues. Germline lookup yields CDR1 SNHLY and CDR2 FYNNEI. In the case of this clone: Its matching antigen is unknown.

V gene TRBV2 combines with J gene TRBJ1-5, with D perhaps matching TRBD1 (5 bases). Material for sequencing was PBMCs. The sequence derives from a woman aged 45-65 years in good health and CMV-seronegative. DNA for the CDR3: TGTGCCAGCAGTACCTCACCCGGGACTAGGACGGAGCCCCAGCATTTT. Encoded protein: CASSTSPGTRTEPQHF.